One and the same sample provided the 2 T cell receptor beta chains below, sequenced in a study of T-cell memory formation after mild COVID-19. TCRdb passed the 5' RACE reads through MiXCR, listing each CDR3 protein once. The table lists 200,000 to 250,000 distinct CDR3 sequences, over 9% of them singletons. The sequenced material came from PBMCs or a T cell subset sorted from them (not recorded which). The source of these receptors is a man aged 18-30 years who had mild COVID-19 (a few samples of this study predate the infection). Cell type and time point are not known.

This clonotype was counted ten times or more. This sequence joins TRBV6-5 and TRBJ1-5, with TRBD1 matching over 7 bases. CDR1 is MNHEY, CDR2 SVGAGI, per germline. The CDR3 has 16 amino acids. J lost 2 bases, V lost 6 bases, and 10 bases had no gene match. CDR3 nucleotide sequence: TGTGCCAGCAGCCCGAAAGGGGGCTATGGCAATCAGCCCCAGCATTTT. Its translation: CASSPKGGYGNQPQHF.

This clonotype was detected only a few times. This sequence joins TRBV20-1 and TRBJ1-5; the D gene is possibly TRBD1 (6 bases). This CDR3 region has 14 residues. Trimming cost V 4 bases and J 2 bases, with 12 bases left between them. Germline V gene sequence: CDR1 DFQATT, CDR2 SNEGSKA (reference sequence). The CDR3 sequence: CSAIRDIRNQPQHF. The CDR3 bases are TGCAGTGCTATCCGGGACATACGCAATCAGCCCCAGCATTTT.